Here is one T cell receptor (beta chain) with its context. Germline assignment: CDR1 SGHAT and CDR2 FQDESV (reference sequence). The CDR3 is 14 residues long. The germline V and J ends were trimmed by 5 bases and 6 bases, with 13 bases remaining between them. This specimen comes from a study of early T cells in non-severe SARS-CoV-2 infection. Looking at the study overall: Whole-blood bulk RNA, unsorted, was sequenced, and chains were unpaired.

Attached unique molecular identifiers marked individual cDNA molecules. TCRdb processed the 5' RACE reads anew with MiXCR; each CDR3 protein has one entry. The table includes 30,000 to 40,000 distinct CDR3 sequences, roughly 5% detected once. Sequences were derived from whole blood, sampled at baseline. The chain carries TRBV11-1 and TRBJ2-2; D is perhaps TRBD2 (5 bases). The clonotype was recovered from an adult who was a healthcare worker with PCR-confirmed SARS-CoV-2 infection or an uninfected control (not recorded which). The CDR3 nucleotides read TGTGCCAGCAGCCGAGAGATCGGGGCCGGGGAGCTGTTTTTT. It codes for CASSREIGAGELFF.